Shown below are 29 T cell receptor beta chains from a single sample sequenced in a study of T cells after yellow fever vaccination. Each CDR3 protein is one row after TCRdb ran MiXCR on the 5' RACE reads. Of 300,000 to 400,000 distinct CDR3 sequences in the sample, over 8% were seen once. This specimen consisted of PBMCs, obtained on the day of the first yellow fever vaccination. The receptors originated from a man aged 18 to 30 who received the YFV17D yellow fever vaccine.

This clonotype was seen repeatedly, ten times or more. The chain joins TRBV7-2 to TRBJ2-3, with a tentative D call TRBD2 (5 bases). Germline V gene data show CDR1 as SGHTA and CDR2 as FQGNSA. V was shortened by 9 bases and J by 3 bases, with 13 bases between the two germline ends. The CDR3 length is 13 residues. The CDR3 DNA reads TGTGCCAGTCGGAATCGGGGAACAGATACGCAGTATTTT. This codes for CASRNRGTDTQYF.

This clonotype turned up a few times. The CDR3 region has the DNA TGTGCCAGCAGCCGATACAGTGGTAGCCAAGAGACCCAGTACTTC. Translated, it gives CASSRYSGSQETQYF. The chain has TRBV7-9 and TRBJ2-5; unclear D gene. V was clipped by 5 bases and J by 1 base, with 14 bases between them. This CDR3 comprises 15 residues. In germline, CDR1 is SEHNR, CDR2 FQNEAQ (reference sequence). Full variable domain (outside the CDR3, taken from reference TRBV7-9 and TRBJ2-5): DTGVSQNPRHKITKRGQNVTFRCDPISEHNRLYWYRQTLGQGPEFLTYFQNEAQLEKSRLLSDRFSAERPKGSFSTLEIQRTEQGDSAMYLCASSRYSGSQETQYFGPGTRLLVL.

This clonotype showed up many times. V is TRBV2 and J is TRBJ2-7; the D gene is possibly TRBD2 (6 bases). V was cut by 6 bases and J by 1 base, with 16 bases left in between. The CDR3 has 15 amino acids. Germline V gene lookup returns CDR1 SNHLY and CDR2 FYNNEI. CDR3 DNA sequence: TGTGCCAGCAGCGCGGGACCGTGGGGTTCCTACGAGCAGTACTTC. This translates into CASSAGPWGSYEQYF.

The V and J genes are TRBV12-3 or TRBV12-4 and TRBJ2-3, with 10 bases lining up with TRBD2. V shed 4 bases and J 6 bases; nucleotides not matched to a gene: 7. The CDR3 has 15 amino acids. The CDR3 region has the DNA TGTGCCAGCAGTTACAGAAGCGGGGGGGCCGATACGCAGTATTTT. The encoded protein is CASSYRSGGADTQYF.

This clonotype was seen only a few times. The CDR3 DNA reads TGTGCCATCGGTGACGGCTATAATACAGACGAGCAGTACGTC. This translates into CAIGDGYNTDEQYV. The rearrangement links TRBV10-3 to TRBJ2-7; D is uncertain. The germline V gene encodes CDR1 ENHRY and CDR2 SYGVKD. The CDR3 covers 14 residues.

The rearrangement links TRBV5-1 to TRBJ2-4, with 9 bases identical to TRBD1. The germline V gene encodes CDR1 SGHRS and CDR2 YFSETQ. V shed 5 bases, J shed 8 bases, and the junction held 5 bases outside the gene matches. This CDR3 region has 13 residues. The CDR3 coding sequence is TGCGCCAGCAGTAAGGACAGGGGAGACATTCAGTACTTC. Protein sequence: CASSKDRGDIQYF.

This clonotype was detected many times. This sequence joins TRBV28 and TRBJ2-4; TRBD1 agrees at 9 bases. Germline assignment: CDR1 MDHEN and CDR2 SYDVKM. J lost 1 base, V lost 5 bases, and 9 bases had no gene match. CDR3 length: 17 residues. CDR3 sequence reads: CASSGAGTGLAKNIQYF. DNA for the CDR3: TGTGCCAGCAGTGGGGCCGGGACAGGGTTGGCCAAAAACATTCAGTACTTC.

This chain uses TRBV6-5 with TRBJ1-2; possible D gene TRBD1, 5 bases. V was pared by 6 bases and J by 3 bases, with 8 bases between. There are 12 residues in the CDR3. Germline V gene lookup returns CDR1 MNHEY and CDR2 SVGAGI. CDR3 region: CASRVGDYGYTF. In nucleotides, the CDR3 is TGTGCCAGCAGAGTGGGGGACTATGGCTACACCTTC.

The chain has TRBV27 and TRBJ1-1; D is perhaps TRBD1 (5 bases). The CDR3 has 12 amino acids. Germline CDR1 and CDR2: MNHEY and SMNVEV (reference sequence). The V gene lost 6 bases and the J gene lost 12 bases, with 17 bases spanning the gap. CDR3 protein: CASSTGTRETFF. The CDR3 DNA sequence: TGTGCCAGCAGCACCGGGACCCGGGAAACTTTCTTT.

The chain combines TRBV7-2 with TRBJ2-5, with a possible D match to TRBD2 (6 bases). The CDR3 has 17 residues. CDR1 and CDR2 (germline): SGHTA, FQGNSA. Trimming pared 0 bases from V and 2 bases from J, leaving 16 bases between. This chain's CDR3 is CASSLAWASAGQETQYF. DNA of the CDR3: TGTGCCAGCAGCTTAGCGTGGGCTAGCGCTGGGCAAGAGACCCAGTACTTC.

Ten or more counts support this clonotype. The chain is built from TRBV7-9 and TRBJ2-7, with D unresolved. The CDR3 consists of 13 residues. From germline, CDR1 is SEHNR and CDR2 FQNEAQ (reference sequence). V dropped 3 bases and J dropped 2 bases, with 8 bases sitting between them. The CDR3 sequence is CASSFLGTYEQYF. The CDR3 DNA is TGTGCCAGCAGCTTCTTGGGGACCTACGAGCAGTACTTC.

This clonotype was counted at least ten times. This chain joins TRBV5-5 and TRBJ1-2; a weak D match, TRBD1 (6 bases). This CDR3 is built from 15 residues. V was clipped by 4 bases and J by 5 bases, with 18 bases between them. Germline V gene data show CDR1 as SGHKS and CDR2 as YYEKEE (reference sequence). The CDR3 sequence: CASSAVRGGLYGYTF. The CDR3 DNA reads TGTGCCAGCAGCGCCGTAAGGGGGGGCTTGTATGGCTACACCTTC.

This clonotype was picked up many times. The gene calls are TRBV4-1 and TRBJ2-7; no clear D. The V gene lost 1 base and the J gene lost 1 base, with 8 bases spanning the gap. The CDR3 contains 14 residues. Germline V gives CDR1 MGHRA, CDR2 YSYEKL. This CDR3 reads CASSQALGSYEQYV. The CDR3 DNA follows: TGCGCCAGCAGCCAAGCGCTAGGGTCCTACGAGCAGTACGTC.

The chain employs TRBV19 and TRBJ1-1; D is unresolved. Trimming left V 4 bases short and J 1 base short, with 10 bases between. The CDR3 length is 14 residues. CDR1 and CDR2 from the germline V gene are LNHDA and SQIVND (reference sequence). The CDR3 protein is CASSTIGRNTEAFF. The CDR3 DNA reads as TGTGCCAGTAGTACCATAGGGAGGAACACTGAAGCTTTCTTT.

The table lists this clonotype with a few counts. CDR3 sequence: CASSQDVIQPQHF. CDR3 sequence (DNA): TGTGCCAGCAGCCAAGACGTCATTCAGCCCCAGCATTTT. The chain couples TRBV4-2 to TRBJ1-5, with D uncertain. Germline V gene data show CDR1 as LGHNA and CDR2 as YNFKEQ. This CDR3 comprises 13 residues. Trimming shortened V by 0 bases and J by 6 bases, and 6 bases separated the two germline ends.

This clonotype was seen many times. V usage is TRBV5-1 and J usage is TRBJ1-2; the match to TRBD1 covers 9 bases. The V and J ends lost 4 bases and 2 bases, in that order; junction bases with no gene match: 6. Germline-derived CDR1 and CDR2 are SGHRS and YFSETQ. This CDR3 comprises 15 residues. The CDR3 DNA follows: TGCGCCAGCAGCCCGTGGACAGGGGACAACTATGGCTACACCTTC. Translated: CASSPWTGDNYGYTF.

The J gene is TRBJ2-5, the V gene TRBV4-3; unclear D gene. The CDR3 has 15 amino acids. Germline V CDR1 and CDR2: LGHNA, YSLEER. The V gene lost 0 bases and the J gene lost 4 bases, with 12 bases spanning the gap. The CDR3 loop is CASSQEATPGETQYF. CDR3 sequence (DNA): TGCGCCAGCAGCCAAGAGGCGACTCCAGGAGAGACCCAGTACTTC.

This clonotype was seen more than once but under ten times. The chain joins TRBV10-3 to TRBJ2-2; a weak D match, TRBD1 (6 bases). The CDR3 runs 13 residues. In germline, CDR1 is ENHRY, CDR2 SYGVKD. The V and J ends lost 11 bases and 3 bases respectively, with 13 bases between them. CDR3 DNA sequence: TGTGCCGGACGACAGGATTACACCGGGGAGCTGTTTTTT. Translated, it gives CAGRQDYTGELFF.

This clonotype was picked up many times. The V call is TRBV10-3, the J call TRBJ1-1, with D perhaps TRBD1 (6 bases). V lost 4 bases, J lost 3 bases, and 24 bases lay in between. CDR3 length: 18 amino acids. Germline V gene sequence: CDR1 ENHRY, CDR2 SYGVKD. The CDR3, as DNA: TGTGCCATCAGTGTATCGGGGGGGGGCTCTTGGACCGACACTGAAGCTTTCTTT. It is translated as CAISVSGGGSWTDTEAFF.

This clonotype was detected a few times. The chain employs TRBV20-1 and TRBJ1-5; TRBD1 is a possible D gene (5 bases). V lost 3 bases, J lost 3 bases, and 9 bases lay in between. The CDR3 extends over 13 amino acids. Germline lookup yields CDR1 DFQATT and CDR2 SNEGSKA (reference sequence). Written as DNA, the CDR3 is TGCAGTGCTAGCGGGGGTGCCAATCAGCCCCAGCATTTT. This sequence encodes CSASGGANQPQHF.

This clonotype has more than one count but fewer than ten. This chain joins TRBV7-6 and TRBJ2-1; D unresolved. CDR1 and CDR2 (germline): SGHVS, FNYEAQ. The CDR3 has 15 amino acids. The V gene lost 5 bases and the J gene lost 0 bases, with 11 bases spanning the gap. The CDR3 loop is CASSGRALSYNEQFF. Written as DNA, the CDR3 is TGTGCCAGCAGCGGCCGGGCCCTCTCCTACAATGAGCAGTTCTTC.

The V and J genes are TRBV28 and TRBJ2-7; D may correspond to TRBD1 or TRBD2 (5 bases each). CDR1 is MDHEN and CDR2 is SYDVKM in the germline V gene. Trimming removed 4 bases at V and 2 bases at J, with 15 bases between. This CDR3 is built from 15 residues. The DNA of the CDR3 is TGTGCCAGCAGTTCCGGGGCGTCCCCCCCCTACGAGCAGTACGTC. As protein: CASSSGASPPYEQYV.

The chain uses TRBV7-2 and TRBJ1-4, with a weak D call TRBD1 (5 bases). V was pared by 5 bases and J by 8 bases, with 15 bases between. The CDR3 sequence is 14 residues long. Germline CDR1 reads SGHTA; CDR2 reads FQGNSA. DNA for the CDR3: TGTGCCAGCAGCCTATTGACAGAACGGGAAAAACTGTTTTTT. Amino acid sequence: CASSLLTEREKLFF.

This clonotype was seen more than once but under ten times. The J gene is TRBJ2-7, the V gene TRBV10-2; 8 nucleotides align to TRBD1. Germline CDR1 WSHSY, CDR2 SAAADI. The CDR3 has 13 residues. With 6 bases clipped from V and 4 bases from J, the junction kept 5 bases outside the gene matches. CDR3 sequence (DNA): TGCGCCAGCAGGGAAGACAGGGGATACGAGCAGTACTTC. It translates to CASREDRGYEQYF.

This clonotype was detected many times. The gene calls are TRBV7-2 and TRBJ1-1; TRBD1 is a possible D gene (6 bases). CDR3 length: 16 amino acids. The V gene lost 1 base and the J gene lost 1 base, with 13 bases spanning the gap. CDR1 and CDR2 from the germline V gene are SGHTA and FQGNSA. The CDR3 region is CASSLGFRGENTEAFF. The CDR3 DNA follows: TGTGCCAGCAGCTTAGGGTTCAGGGGCGAGAACACTGAAGCTTTCTTT.

This clonotype was recorded many times. The chain recombines TRBV20-1 with TRBJ1-1; weak D call: TRBD1 (6 bases). CDR1 is DFQATT and CDR2 is SNEGSKA in the germline V gene (reference sequence). This CDR3 has 14 residues. V was pared by 6 bases and J by 4 bases, with 18 bases between. Written as DNA, the CDR3 is TGCAGTGCCACGACAATATCGGGGGCCACTGAAGCTTTCTTT. The encoded protein is CSATTISGATEAFF.

In DNA, the CDR3 is TGTGCCAGCAGCTCCCTCTATAGCGGGGCCTACAATGAGCAGTTCTTC. As protein: CASSSLYSGAYNEQFF. The chain couples TRBV7-9 to TRBJ2-1; TRBD2 matches at 8 bases. V was clipped by 4 bases and J by 2 bases; unmatched bases: 7. This CDR3 has 16 amino acids. The germline CDR1 and CDR2 sequences are SEHNR and FQNEAQ (reference sequence). The entire variable domain, with the rest obtained from reference TRBV7-9 and TRBJ2-1, is as follows: DTGVSQNPRHKITKRGQNVTFRCDPISEHNRLYWYRQTLGQGPEFLTYFQNEAQLEKSRLLSDRFSAERPKGSFSTLEIQRTEQGDSAMYLCASSSLYSGAYNEQFFGPGTRLTVL.

This clonotype was counted only a few times. The chain joins TRBV5-6 to TRBJ2-1; the D is unclear. In germline, CDR1 is SGHDT, CDR2 YYEEEE. Trimming left V 9 bases short and J 2 bases short, with 9 bases between. CDR3 size: 12 residues. DNA of the CDR3: TGTGCCACCAGAGGAACCTACAATGAGCAGTTCTTC. This sequence encodes CATRGTYNEQFF. Filled out from reference TRBV5-6 and TRBJ2-1, the complete variable domain reads DAGVTQSPTHLIKTRGQQVTLRCSPKSGHDTVSWYQQALGQGPQFIFQYYEEEERQRGNFPDRFSGHQFPNYSSELNVNALLLGDSALYLCATRGTYNEQFFGPGTRLTVL.

The table lists this clonotype with a few counts. The V and J genes are TRBV11-3 and TRBJ2-1; TRBD2 agrees at 7 bases. J lost 6 bases, V lost 3 bases, and 8 bases had no gene match. The germline CDR1 and CDR2 sequences are SGHNT and YENEEA. The CDR3 runs to 15 residues. The CDR3 DNA is TGTGCCAGCAGCTTGGGACTAAGTGGAGCCAATGAGCAGTTCTTC. Translated, it gives CASSLGLSGANEQFF.